This T cell receptor beta chain was identified during a study of cytotoxic CD8 clonotypes in ibrutinib-treated CLL (dated by TCRdb to 2020 to 2023). Notes on the research overall: The cohort had 11 relapsed/refractory and roughly 15 treatment-naive patients; approximately 17 were IGHV unmutated. Responses were partial in some 24 patients and complete in 2; after median about 63 months follow-up, roughly 15 stayed in remission and some twelve progressed. Samples at response were collected after a median of about 13 months of treatment, with a range of roughly 6 to 40 months. Samples averaged about 260,000 productive templates and 90,000 to 95,000 productive rearrangements. Of the approximately 90 people in the trial, around 25 had longitudinal samples available. Cryopreserved peripheral blood mononuclear cells were collected before treatment, at response, and at either disease progression or sustained remission. Patients were still on ibrutinib when every remission and progressive disease sample was collected.

Overall study results and their limits: Clonality increased at ibrutinib response, stayed stable in sustained remission, and fell back toward baseline at progression. Sampling times were not matched between patients in sustained remission and patients whose disease was progressing, and lymph node repertoires were not examined. Public clonotypes were rare and either shrank or stayed stable during treatment, and the rise in clonality at ibrutinib response reflected expansion of private clonotypes. At baseline, clonality was higher than in age-matched healthy donors and showed a strong correlation with circulating CD8+ T-cell counts.

The sample's time point label, decoded: about 11 months on ibrutinib. For TCR beta library preparation, about 2.2 micrograms of genomic DNA was extracted from cryopreserved PBMCs. Longitudinal blood samples from CLL patients receiving ibrutinib monotherapy were subjected to high-throughput TCR beta sequencing. The patients took part in an open-label, single-center phase 2 trial of ibrutinib monotherapy. The goal of deep resolution MiSeq sequencing was a depth between 1 in 1 million and 1 in 200,000 T cells, and coverage averaged 10x per clonotype. The immunoSEQ hsTCRB Kit was used to generate TCR beta libraries. Turning to the authors' computational methods: The data were analyzed with ImmunoSEQ Analyzer and ImmunoSEQ Data Assistant, and V, D and J gene assignments followed IMGT definitions. Clonality, which ranges from 0 to 1, was calculated as one minus the normalized Shannon entropy of productive rearrangement frequencies. Only overrepresented clonotypes making up at least 0.05% of each patient's repertoire were included in the public clonotype analysis. Around 12 age-matched healthy donor repertoires from immuneACCESS were used as controls for clonality. TCRdb provides this immuneACCESS table in a form limited to in-frame rearrangements. Some clones are lacking; in checked studies, under half of them reflect an unresolved V gene, and why the rest are absent is not known. V, J and clone size were drawn from that table, and D and trimming were deduced from the DNA. The sample records 35,000 to 55,000 clones, about two thirds of which are singletons. Jointly, the top ten make up roughly 12% of the sample.

As concerns this clone: It has no known antigen specificity. No clone much larger than this one lies a single base away; base qualities are absent.

V has 5 bases trimmed and J has 2 bases trimmed; junction bases matching no gene number 5. Per the germline V gene, KGHSH is the CDR1 and LQKENI is the CDR2. The CDR3 numbers 15 residues from cysteine through phenylalanine. Kept here is only the CDR3 DNA, which spans 45 bases and is read in frame from base 1. The clonotype originates from a human donor with chronic lymphocytic leukemia. This material consisted of PBMCs, taken after 12 months of ibrutinib treatment. The chain employs TRBV18 and TRBJ2-1, with 8 central nucleotides matching TRBD2. The DNA reads as follows: TGTGCCAGCTCAACTCGCGGGGGGACCTACAATGAGCAGTTCTTC. The translation is CASSTRGGTYNEQFF.